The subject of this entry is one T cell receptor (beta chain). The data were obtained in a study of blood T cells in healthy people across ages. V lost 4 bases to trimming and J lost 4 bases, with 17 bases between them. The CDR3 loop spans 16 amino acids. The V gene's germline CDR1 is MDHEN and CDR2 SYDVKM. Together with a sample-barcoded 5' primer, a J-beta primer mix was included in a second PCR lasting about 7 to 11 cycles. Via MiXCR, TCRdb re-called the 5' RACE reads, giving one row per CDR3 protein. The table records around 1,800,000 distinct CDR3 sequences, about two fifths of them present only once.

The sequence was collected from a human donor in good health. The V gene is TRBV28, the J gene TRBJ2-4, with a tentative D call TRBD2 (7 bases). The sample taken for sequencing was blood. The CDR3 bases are TGTGCCAGCAGTTCCCCGGGAGGCGGACAGAAAAACATTCAGTACTTC. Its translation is CASSSPGGGQKNIQYF.